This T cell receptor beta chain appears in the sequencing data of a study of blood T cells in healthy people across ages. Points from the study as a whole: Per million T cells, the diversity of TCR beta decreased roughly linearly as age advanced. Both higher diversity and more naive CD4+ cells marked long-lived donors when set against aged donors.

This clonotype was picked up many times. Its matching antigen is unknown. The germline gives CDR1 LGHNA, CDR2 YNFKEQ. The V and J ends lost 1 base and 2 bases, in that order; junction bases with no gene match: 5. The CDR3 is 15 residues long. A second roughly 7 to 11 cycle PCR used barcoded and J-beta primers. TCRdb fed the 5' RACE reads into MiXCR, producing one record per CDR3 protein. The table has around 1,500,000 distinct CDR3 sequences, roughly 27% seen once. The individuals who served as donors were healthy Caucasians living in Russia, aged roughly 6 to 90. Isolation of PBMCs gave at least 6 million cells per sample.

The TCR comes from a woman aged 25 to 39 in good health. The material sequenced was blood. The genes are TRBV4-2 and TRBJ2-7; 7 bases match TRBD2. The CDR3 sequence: CASSQVFAGAYEQYF. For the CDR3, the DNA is TGTGCCAGCAGCCAAGTATTTGCGGGGGCCTACGAGCAGTACTTC.